This T cell receptor (beta chain) came from a study of shared clonotypes between healthy human individuals (dated by TCRdb to 2018 to 2021). General notes on the study: The cohort included a few men and a couple of women between 18 and 49 years of age. For each donor, CD4 naive and CD4 memory were each run on three plates, CD8 naive on two plates, and CD8 memory on one plate. To estimate repertoire size and how much clonotype sharing occurs between individuals, the study deeply sequenced the blood TCR repertoires of about five healthy adults. To increase sequencing depth and limit assay-specific biases, different laboratories used diverse techniques to prepare libraries and sequence TCR repertoires. Between about 0.8 and 9 billion PBMCs per donor were obtained by leukapheresis.

Concerning this clone itself: It lacks a known antigen. Per-nucleotide qualities are absent, and no much larger clonotype sits a single base away.

Donors were healthy HIV-negative adults with no recently reported acute infections or vaccinations. Every donor was a Caucasian adult residing in Nashville, Tennessee, USA. CD4+ T cells were enriched through magnetic negative selection, after which naive cells were positively selected on CD45RA and the remaining negative fraction served as the memory subset. After blood collection by leukapheresis, PBMCs were isolated using Ficoll-Histopaque density gradient centrifugation and then cryopreserved in the vapor phase of liquid nitrogen. Analytical flow cytometry was used to check the purity and quantity of each magnetically sorted T cell population. Genomic DNA was isolated from each sorted fraction and quantified by UV absorbance on a Nanodrop 2000c. TCR CDR3 regions were amplified from genomic DNA by multiplex PCR using the deep immunoSEQ assay. Genomic DNA extracted from each cell subset was distributed evenly over all wells of several immunoSEQ 96-well plates, and each plate served as one replicate. Each replicate PCR for sorted subsets received about 0.2 ug genomic DNA, equal to roughly 30,000 T cell genomes. Purified libraries were measured with a Qubit 3.0 fluorometer, size-checked on a Bioanalyzer 2100, and measured again with the KAPA Library Quantification kit. Every immunoSEQ 96-well plate was sequenced on a dedicated single-read 150-cycle Illumina NextSeq 550 flow cell. The study's processing was this. Because the immunoSEQ output included only junctional sequences and no quality scores, the filtering could not be the same as the filtering used for full-length reads. To assign V/J genes and CDR3, sequences were annotated against IMGT germline references using PyIR, a Python wrapper for IgBLAST v1.9. Reads with weak V/J assignments (E-value above 1e-6), missing CDR3, stop codons, out-of-frame junctions, or ambiguous translated residues were removed. A V3J clonotype was defined by an identical inferred V gene, J gene, and CDR3 amino acid sequence. Percentage overlap between repertoires was computed as shared unique clonotypes divided by the size of the smaller repertoire. Richness of each repertoire was evaluated using RTK rarefaction, the Chao1 estimator, and Recon v2.1 estimates of unobserved clonotypes. OLGA was used to compute generation probabilities for all TCRbeta clonotypes that the gDNA method yielded from a few donors. Sourced from immuneACCESS, this table was stored by TCRdb with only in-frame sequences that have V and J called. A share of the clones is absent; for the studies checked, an unresolved V gene accounts for under half, and the remainder has no known explanation. That table furnishes V, J and clone size, whereas the DNA furnished D and trimming. The sample includes 2 million to 2.5 million clones, with 85% to 95% observed a single time. The biggest ten clones account for around 0.35% of the sample.

Beyond this particular receptor, the publication reports: When several donors were compared, the shared fraction of clonotypes was about 5.4% for naive CD4, roughly 3.4% for naive CD8, 2% to 2.5% for memory CD4, and around 0.37% for memory CD8. Sampling was restricted to blood, and TCR repertoires in tissue are likely to differ from TCR repertoires in blood. Pairwise subsampling indicated that sequencing depth was expected to affect the degree of clonotype sharing among donors. Compared with non-shared clonotypes, the clonotypes found in all four sorted-subset donors had higher generation probabilities. The genetic and exposure-history diversity represented was limited by the small number of donors. Rarefaction of sorted-subset datasets indicated incomplete sequencing despite the large sequencing depth. Larger estimated clonotype richness was generally found for naive subsets than for memory subsets.

V is reduced by 2 bases and J by 3 bases, leaving a spacing of 22 bases between them. CDR1 SNHLY and CDR2 FYNNEI were looked up in the germline V gene. From the cysteine through the phenylalanine, the CDR3 covers 19 amino acids. CDR3 DNA only is kept here, 57 bases in frame from base 1. The TCR comes from a man between 18 and 35 years old in good health. Some clones in this sample may be carry-over from other donors' samples. Here the chain combines TRBV2 and TRBJ1-4, and perhaps TRBD1 as D gene, on 5 matching bases. Material: naive CD4+ T cells from PBMCs. The cell subset or site label on this specimen signifies: CD45RA+ positively selected. The DNA sequence follows: TGTGCCAGCAGTGAACCCCTGTTGCCGGGACGGAGGCCTAATGAAAAACTGTTTTTT. Its amino acids are CASSEPLLPGRRPNEKLFF.